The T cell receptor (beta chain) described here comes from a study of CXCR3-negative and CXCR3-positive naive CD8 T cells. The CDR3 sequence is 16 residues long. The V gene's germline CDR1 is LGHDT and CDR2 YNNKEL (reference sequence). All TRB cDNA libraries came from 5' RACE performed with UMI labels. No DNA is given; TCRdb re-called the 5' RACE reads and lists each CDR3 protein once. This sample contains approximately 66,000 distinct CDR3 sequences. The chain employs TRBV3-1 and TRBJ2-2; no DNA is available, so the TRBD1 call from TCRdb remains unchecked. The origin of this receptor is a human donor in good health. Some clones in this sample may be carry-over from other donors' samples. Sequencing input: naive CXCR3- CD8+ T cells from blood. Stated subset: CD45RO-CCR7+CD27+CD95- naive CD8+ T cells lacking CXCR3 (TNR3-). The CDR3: CASSQEGGQNTGELFF.